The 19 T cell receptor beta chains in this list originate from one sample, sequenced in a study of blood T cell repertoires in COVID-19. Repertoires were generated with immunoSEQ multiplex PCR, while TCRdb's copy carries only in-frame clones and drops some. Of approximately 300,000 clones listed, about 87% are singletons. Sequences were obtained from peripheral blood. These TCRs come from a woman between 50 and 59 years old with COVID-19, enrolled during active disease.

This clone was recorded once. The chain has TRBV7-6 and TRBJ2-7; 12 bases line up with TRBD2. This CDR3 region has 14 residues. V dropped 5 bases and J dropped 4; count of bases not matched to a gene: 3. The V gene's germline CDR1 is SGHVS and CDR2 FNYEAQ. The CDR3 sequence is CASSPGLAGYEQYF. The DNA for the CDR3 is TGTGCCAGCAGCCCAGGACTAGCGGGGTACGAGCAGTACTTC.

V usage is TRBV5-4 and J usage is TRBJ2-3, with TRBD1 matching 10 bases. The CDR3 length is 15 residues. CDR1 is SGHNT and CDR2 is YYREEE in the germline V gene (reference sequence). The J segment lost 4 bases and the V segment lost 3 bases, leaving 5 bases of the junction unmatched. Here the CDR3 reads CASSSGQGRADTQYF. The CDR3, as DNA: TGTGCCAGCAGCTCGGGACAGGGGAGAGCAGATACGCAGTATTTT.

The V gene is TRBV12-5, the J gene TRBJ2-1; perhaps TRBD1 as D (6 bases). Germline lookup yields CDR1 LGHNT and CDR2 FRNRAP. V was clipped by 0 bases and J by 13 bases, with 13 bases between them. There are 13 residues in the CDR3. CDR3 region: CASGLVTGQRQFF. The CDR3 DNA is TGTGCTAGTGGTTTGGTCACGGGACAAAGACAGTTCTTC.

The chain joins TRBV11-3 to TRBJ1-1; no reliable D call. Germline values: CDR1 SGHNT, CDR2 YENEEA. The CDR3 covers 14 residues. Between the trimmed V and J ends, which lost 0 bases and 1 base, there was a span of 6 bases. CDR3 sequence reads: CASSLDWQNTEAFF. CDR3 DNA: TGTGCCAGCAGCTTAGATTGGCAGAACACTGAAGCTTTCTTT.

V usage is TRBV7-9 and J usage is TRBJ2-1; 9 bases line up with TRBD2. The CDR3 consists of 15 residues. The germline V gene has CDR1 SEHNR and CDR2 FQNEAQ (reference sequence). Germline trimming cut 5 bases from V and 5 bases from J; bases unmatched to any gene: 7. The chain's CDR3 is CASSAGTSWDNEQFF. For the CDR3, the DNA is TGTGCCAGCAGCGCCGGGACTAGCTGGGACAATGAGCAGTTCTTC.

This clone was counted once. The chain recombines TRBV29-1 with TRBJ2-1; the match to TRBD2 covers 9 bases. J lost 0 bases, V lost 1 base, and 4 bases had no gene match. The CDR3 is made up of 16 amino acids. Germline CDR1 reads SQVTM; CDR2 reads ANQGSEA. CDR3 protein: CSVEGLAESSYNEQFF. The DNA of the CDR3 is TGCAGCGTTGAAGGACTAGCGGAAAGCTCCTACAATGAGCAGTTCTTC.

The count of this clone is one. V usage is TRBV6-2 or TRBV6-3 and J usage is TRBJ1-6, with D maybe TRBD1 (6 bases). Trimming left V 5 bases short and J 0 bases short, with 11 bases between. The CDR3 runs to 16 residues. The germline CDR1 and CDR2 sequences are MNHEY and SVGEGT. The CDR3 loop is CASSPDRSSYNSPLHF. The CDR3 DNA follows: TGTGCCAGCAGTCCCGACAGGAGCTCCTATAATTCACCCCTCCACTTT.

CDR3 loop: CASSAQGGSEKLFF. The CDR3 nucleotides are TGTGCCAGCAGCGCTCAGGGGGGCAGTGAAAAACTGTTTTTT. J is TRBJ1-4 and V is TRBV13; 7 nucleotides agree with TRBD1. The CDR3 runs 14 residues. With 5 bases clipped from V and 7 bases from J, the junction kept 7 bases outside the gene matches. Germline CDR1 PRHDT, CDR2 FYEKMQ (reference sequence).

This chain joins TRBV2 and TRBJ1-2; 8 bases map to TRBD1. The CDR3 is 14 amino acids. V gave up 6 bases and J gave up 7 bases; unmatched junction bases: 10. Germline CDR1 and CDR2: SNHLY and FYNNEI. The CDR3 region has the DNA TGTGCCAGCAGGACCCAGGGGGCACCAAGTGGCTACACCTTC. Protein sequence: CASRTQGAPSGYTF.

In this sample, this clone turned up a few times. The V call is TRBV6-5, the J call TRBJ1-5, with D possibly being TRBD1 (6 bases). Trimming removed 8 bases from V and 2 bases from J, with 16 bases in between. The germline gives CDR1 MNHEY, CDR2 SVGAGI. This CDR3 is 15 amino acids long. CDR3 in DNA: TGTGCCAGCCGCTCTGGGGGCCTCGGCAATCAGCCCCAGCATTTT. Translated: CASRSGGLGNQPQHF.

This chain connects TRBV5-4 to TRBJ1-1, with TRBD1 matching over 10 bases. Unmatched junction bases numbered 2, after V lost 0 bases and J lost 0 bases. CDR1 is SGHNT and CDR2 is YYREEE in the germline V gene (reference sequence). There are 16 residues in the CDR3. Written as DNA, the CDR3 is TGTGCCAGCAGCTTGGGACAGGGGGCCTTGAACACTGAAGCTTTCTTT. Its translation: CASSLGQGALNTEAFF.

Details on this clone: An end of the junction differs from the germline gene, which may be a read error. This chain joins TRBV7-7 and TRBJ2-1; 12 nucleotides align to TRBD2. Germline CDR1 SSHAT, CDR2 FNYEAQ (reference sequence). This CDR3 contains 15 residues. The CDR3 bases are TGTGCTAGCAGCCGGACTAGCGGGGCATACAATGAGCAGTTCTTC. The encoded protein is CASSRTSGAYNEQFF.

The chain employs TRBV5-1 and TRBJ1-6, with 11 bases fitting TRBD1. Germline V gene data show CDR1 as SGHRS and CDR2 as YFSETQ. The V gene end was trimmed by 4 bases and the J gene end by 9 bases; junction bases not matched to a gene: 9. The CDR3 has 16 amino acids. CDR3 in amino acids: CASSLRTGGIGSPLHF. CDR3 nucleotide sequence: TGCGCCAGCAGCCTAAGGACAGGGGGCATAGGTTCACCCCTCCACTTT.

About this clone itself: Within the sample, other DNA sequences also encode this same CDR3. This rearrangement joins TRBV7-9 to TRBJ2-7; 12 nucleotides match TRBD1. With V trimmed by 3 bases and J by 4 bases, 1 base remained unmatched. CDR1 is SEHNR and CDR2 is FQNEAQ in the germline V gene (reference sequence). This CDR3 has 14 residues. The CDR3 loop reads CASSLGQGAYEQYF. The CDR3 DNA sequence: TGTGCCAGCAGCTTGGGACAGGGGGCGTACGAGCAGTACTTC.

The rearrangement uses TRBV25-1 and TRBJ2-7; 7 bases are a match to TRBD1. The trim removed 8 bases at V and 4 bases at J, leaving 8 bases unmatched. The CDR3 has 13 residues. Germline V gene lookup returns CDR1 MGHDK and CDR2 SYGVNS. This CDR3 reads CASDSGQTYEQYF. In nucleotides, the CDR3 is TGTGCCAGCGACTCGGGACAGACTTACGAGCAGTACTTC.

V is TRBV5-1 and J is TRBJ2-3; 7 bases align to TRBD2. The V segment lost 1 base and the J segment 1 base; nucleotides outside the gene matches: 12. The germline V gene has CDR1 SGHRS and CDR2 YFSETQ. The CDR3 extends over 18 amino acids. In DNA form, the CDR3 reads TGCGCCAGCAGCTTGCCCCGGGCGGGCGGGAGTGGCACAGATACGCAGTATTTT. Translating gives CASSLPRAGGSGTDTQYF.

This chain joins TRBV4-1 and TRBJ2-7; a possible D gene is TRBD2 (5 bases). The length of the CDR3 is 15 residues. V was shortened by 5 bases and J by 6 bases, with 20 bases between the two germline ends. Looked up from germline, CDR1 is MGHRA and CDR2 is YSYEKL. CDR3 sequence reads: CASSEAGGRSAEQYF. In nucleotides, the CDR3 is TGCGCCAGCAGCGAAGCAGGTGGGAGATCCGCCGAGCAGTACTTC.

CDR3 region: CASSAQITGELFF. CDR3 DNA: TGTGCCAGCAGCGCACAGATCACCGGGGAGCTGTTTTTT. The rearrangement links TRBV9 to TRBJ2-2, with unresolved D. The CDR3 runs to 13 residues. Per germline, CDR1 SGDLS and CDR2 YYNGEE. The ends were cut back, 3 bases at V and 4 bases at J, with 7 bases in the middle.

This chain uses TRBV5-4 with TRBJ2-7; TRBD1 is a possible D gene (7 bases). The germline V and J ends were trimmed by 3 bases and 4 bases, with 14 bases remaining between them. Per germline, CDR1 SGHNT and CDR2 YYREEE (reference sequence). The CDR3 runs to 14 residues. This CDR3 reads CASSWGDSNYEQYF. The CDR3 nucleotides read TGTGCCAGCAGCTGGGGGGACAGCAATTACGAGCAGTACTTC.